Each of the 7 T cell receptor beta chains below was sequenced from the same sample in a study of control samples from healthy donors and cancer patients. Data came from immunoSEQ multiplex PCR; TCRdb stores just in-frame clones and leaves some out. The table shows 60,000 to 75,000 clones, with about 87% occurring only once. Sequenced sample: PBMCs. The receptors originated from a woman aged 50 to 60 with head and neck cancer.

In its sample, this clone was seen once. At one end the junction does not follow the germline gene, possibly because of a read error. The chain links TRBV5-6 to TRBJ2-6; D may be TRBD2 (6 bases). The CDR3 contains 17 residues. Germline V gene data show CDR1 as SGHDT and CDR2 as YYEEEE. The CDR3 nucleotides read TGTGTCAGCAGCTCCCGGCGGGGTTCGTATGGGGCCAACGTCCTGACTTTC. Amino acid sequence: CVSSSRRGSYGANVLTF.

This clone was seen a single time. This sequence joins TRBV7-2 and TRBJ2-3; 10 bases are shared with TRBD2. V gave up 5 bases and J gave up 6 bases; unmatched junction bases: 8. The CDR3 totals 15 residues. Germline V gene data show CDR1 as SGHTA and CDR2 as FQGNSA. CDR3 sequence: CASSRSAGGPDTQYF. For the CDR3, the DNA is TGTGCCAGCAGCCGCTCAGCGGGGGGGCCCGATACGCAGTATTTT.

The chain combines TRBV5-4 with TRBJ2-1; D may match TRBD1 or TRBD2 (5 bases each). Germline CDR1 reads SGHNT; CDR2 reads YYREEE (reference sequence). This CDR3 contains 17 residues. V shed 4 bases and J shed 0 bases, with 17 bases lying between them. DNA of the CDR3: TGTGCCAGCAGCCACCCGGGGCAGGTCAGCTCCTACAATGAGCAGTTCTTC. It specifies CASSHPGQVSSYNEQFF.

This clone was seen just once. The chain recombines TRBV6-5 with TRBJ2-7; 9 positions agree with TRBD1. Losses at the gene ends were 5 bases for V and 10 bases for J; bases not matched to a gene: 12. From germline, CDR1 is MNHEY and CDR2 SVGAGI. The CDR3 has 14 residues. This CDR3 reads CASSHRGLGHGQYF. The CDR3 DNA reads TGTGCCAGCAGTCACAGGGGGCTGGGGCATGGCCAGTACTTC.

The chain couples TRBV18 to TRBJ2-3; no reliable D call. There are 16 residues in the CDR3. Between the trimmed V and J ends, which lost 1 base and 4 bases, there was a span of 15 bases. Germline V lookup: CDR1 KGHSH, CDR2 LQKENI. The CDR3 nucleotides are TGTGCCAGCTCACCACTCTCTCGAGCTACGGCAGATACGCAGTATTTT. Protein: CASSPLSRATADTQYF.

This clone came up once. CDR3 residues: CASSEGDYGYTF. The DNA for the CDR3 is TGTGCCAGCAGTGAAGGAGACTATGGCTACACCTTC. The chain employs TRBV28 and TRBJ1-2; D unresolved. The CDR3 covers 12 residues. CDR1 is MDHEN and CDR2 is SYDVKM in the germline V gene. Trimming took off 5 bases at V and 3 bases at J, with 7 bases between the two ends.

The gene calls are TRBV7-3 and TRBJ2-3; TRBD2 agrees at 7 bases. V lost 4 bases to trimming and J lost 2 bases; unmatched junction nucleotides: 9. Germline CDR1 reads SGHTA; CDR2 reads FQGTGA. CDR3 length: 16 amino acids. This CDR3 is CASSSLSGVDTDTQYF. CDR3 sequence (DNA): TGTGCCAGCAGCTCCCTAAGCGGGGTTGACACAGATACGCAGTATTTT. The full variable domain, rest sourced from reference TRBV7-3 and TRBJ2-3, is GAGVSQTPSNKVTEKGKYVELRCDPISGHTALYWYRQSLGQGPEFLIYFQGTGAADDSGLPNDRFFAVRPEGSVSTLKIQRTERGDSAVYLCASSSLSGVDTDTQYFGPGTRLTVL.